This TCR beta chain is from a study of blood T cell repertoires in COVID-19. Clones were read by immunoSEQ multiplex PCR, and TCRdb kept only the in-frame ones, dropping some. The repertoire holds some 270,000 clones, about 89% seen once, with roughly 2.2% in the top ten. Germline V CDR1 and CDR2: SNHLY, FYNNEI. This CDR3 spans 13 amino acids. Trimming removed 1 base at V and 5 bases at J, with 7 bases between. This TCR was sampled from a man aged 45 to 65 with acute or convalescent COVID-19. This sequence joins TRBV2 and TRBJ2-3, with a weak D call TRBD2 (6 bases). Sequencing was carried out using peripheral blood. The CDR3 is CASSEGEVDTQYF. The CDR3 DNA follows: TGTGCCAGCAGTGAAGGGGAGGTAGATACGCAGTATTTT.